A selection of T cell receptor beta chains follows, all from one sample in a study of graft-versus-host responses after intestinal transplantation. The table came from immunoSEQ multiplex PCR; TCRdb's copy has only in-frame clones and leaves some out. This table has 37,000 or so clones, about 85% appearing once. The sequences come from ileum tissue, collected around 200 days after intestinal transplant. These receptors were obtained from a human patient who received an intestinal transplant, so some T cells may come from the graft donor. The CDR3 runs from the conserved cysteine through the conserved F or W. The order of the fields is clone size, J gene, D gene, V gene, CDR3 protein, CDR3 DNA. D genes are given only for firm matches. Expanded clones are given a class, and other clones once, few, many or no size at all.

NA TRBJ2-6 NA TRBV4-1 CASSPGRPGFSGANVLTF TGCGCCAGCAGCCCGGGCAGGCCTGGATTCTCTGGGGCCAACGTCCTGACTTTC
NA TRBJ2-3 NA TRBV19 CASTTRGLGGTDTQYF TGTGCCAGTACTACAAGGGGCTTAGGGGGCACAGATACGCAGTATTTT
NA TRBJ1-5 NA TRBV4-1 CASSDDSNQPQHF TGCGCCAGCAGCGATGACAGCAATCAGCCCCAGCATTTT
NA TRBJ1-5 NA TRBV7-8 CASSLGRDSNQPQHF TGTGCCAGCAGCTTAGGGCGGGATAGCAATCAGCCCCAGCATTTT
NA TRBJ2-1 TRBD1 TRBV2 CASRGQVDPMYEQFF TGTGCCAGCAGGGGACAGGTAGACCCTATGTATGAGCAGTTCTTC
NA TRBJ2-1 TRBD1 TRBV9 CASNGDRGNEQFF TGTGCCAGCAATGGGGACAGGGGCAATGAGCAGTTCTTC
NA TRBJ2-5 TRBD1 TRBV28 CASTTGGRETQYF TGTGCCAGCACGACAGGGGGCAGGGAGACCCAGTACTTC
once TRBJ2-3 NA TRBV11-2 CASRLTGGPTDTQYF TGTGCCAGCAGACTCACGGGGGGCCCCACAGATACGCAGTATTTT
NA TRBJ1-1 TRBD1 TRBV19 CASSSDRANTEAFF TGTGCCAGTAGTTCGGACAGGGCGAACACTGAAGCTTTCTTT
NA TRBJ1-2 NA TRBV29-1 CSVGDGGYGYTF TGCAGCGTTGGGGATGGCGGGTATGGCTACACCTTC
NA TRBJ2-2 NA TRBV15 CALGSPRTGELFF TGTGCCCTCGGTTCCCCAAGGACCGGGGAGCTGTTTTTT
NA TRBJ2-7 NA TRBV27 CASSFGREQYF TGTGCCAGCAGTTTCGGACGGGAGCAGTACTTC
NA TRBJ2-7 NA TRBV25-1 CASRAAAQYEQYF TGTGCCAGCCGGGCGGCTGCTCAGTACGAGCAGTACTTC
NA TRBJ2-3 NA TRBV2 CASANSRGTDTQYF TGTGCCAGCGCAAACTCTAGGGGAACAGATACGCAGTATTTT
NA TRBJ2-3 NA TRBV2 CASRKRGITDTQYF TGTGCCAGCAGAAAAAGGGGTATCACAGATACGCAGTATTTT
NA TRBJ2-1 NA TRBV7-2 CASSIQQGTEQFF TGTGCCAGCAGCATACAACAGGGAACTGAGCAGTTCTTC
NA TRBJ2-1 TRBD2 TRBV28 CASNGGEGSPYNEQFF TGTGCCAGCAACGGGGGGGAGGGGAGTCCTTACAATGAGCAGTTCTTC
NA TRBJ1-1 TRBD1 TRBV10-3 CAISGTGTVNTEAFF TGTGCCATCAGTGGAACCGGGACAGTGAACACTGAAGCTTTCTTT
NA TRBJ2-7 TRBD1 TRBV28 CASSLRQGRPTEQYF TGTGCCAGCAGTTTACGACAGGGACGCCCCACCGAGCAGTACTTC
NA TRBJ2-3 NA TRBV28 CASSPKGTSTDTQYF TGTGCCAGCAGTCCAAAGGGCACTAGCACAGATACGCAGTATTTT
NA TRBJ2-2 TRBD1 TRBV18 CASSPGQATGELFF TGTGCCAGCTCACCGGGACAGGCCACCGGGGAGCTGTTTTTT
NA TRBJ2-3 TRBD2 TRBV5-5 CASSLGPQRGATDTQYF TGTGCCAGCAGCTTGGGTCCCCAGCGGGGGGCCACAGATACGCAGTATTTT
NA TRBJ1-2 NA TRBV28 CASSPLQGSLTNYGYTF TGTGCCAGCAGCCCCCTCCAGGGCAGCCTCACTAACTATGGCTACACCTTC
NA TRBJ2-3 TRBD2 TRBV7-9 CASSPLAGGRGTDTQYF TGTGCCAGCAGCCCTCTAGCGGGAGGAAGGGGCACAGATACGCAGTATTTT
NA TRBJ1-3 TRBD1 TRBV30 CAWSVQGVPLGNTIYF TGTGCCTGGAGTGTACAGGGGGTACCTCTTGGAAACACCATATATTTT
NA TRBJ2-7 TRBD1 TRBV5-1 CASSWAGTEYEQYF TGCGCCAGCAGCTGGGCCGGGACAGAATACGAGCAGTACTTC
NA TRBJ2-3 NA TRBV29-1 CSAFSVEELDTQYF TGCAGCGCTTTTTCCGTCGAAGAATTGGATACGCAGTATTTT
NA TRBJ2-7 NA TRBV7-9 CASSLSPATYEQYF TGTGCCAGCAGCTTATCTCCAGCCACCTACGAGCAGTACTTC
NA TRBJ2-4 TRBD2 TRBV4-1 CASSGSGRAPKNIQYF TGCGCCAGCAGCGGTAGCGGGAGGGCGCCCAAAAACATTCAGTACTTC
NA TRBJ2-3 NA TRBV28 CASIPDSGTDTQYF TGTGCCAGCATCCCGGACAGTGGGACAGATACGCAGTATTTT
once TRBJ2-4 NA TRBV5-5 CASSLMMDPGNIQYF TGTGCCAGCAGCTTGATGATGGACCCCGGGAACATTCAGTACTTC
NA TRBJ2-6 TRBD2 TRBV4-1 CASSQDRGESGANVLTF TGCGCCAGCAGCCAAGATCGGGGGGAATCTGGGGCCAACGTCCTGACTTTC
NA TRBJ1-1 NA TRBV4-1 CASSQVGGNTEAFF TGCGCCAGCAGCCAAGTTGGCGGGAACACTGAAGCTTTCTTT
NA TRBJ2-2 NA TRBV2 CASSEFSGNTGELFF TGTGCCAGCAGTGAGTTTAGCGGGAACACCGGGGAGCTGTTTTTT
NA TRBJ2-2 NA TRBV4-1 CASSLPQGIGELFF TGCGCCAGCAGCCTGCCCCAGGGGATCGGGGAGCTGTTTTTT
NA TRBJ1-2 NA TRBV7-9 CASRGTGGYTF TGTGCCAGCAGGGGGACGGGAGGCTACACCTTC